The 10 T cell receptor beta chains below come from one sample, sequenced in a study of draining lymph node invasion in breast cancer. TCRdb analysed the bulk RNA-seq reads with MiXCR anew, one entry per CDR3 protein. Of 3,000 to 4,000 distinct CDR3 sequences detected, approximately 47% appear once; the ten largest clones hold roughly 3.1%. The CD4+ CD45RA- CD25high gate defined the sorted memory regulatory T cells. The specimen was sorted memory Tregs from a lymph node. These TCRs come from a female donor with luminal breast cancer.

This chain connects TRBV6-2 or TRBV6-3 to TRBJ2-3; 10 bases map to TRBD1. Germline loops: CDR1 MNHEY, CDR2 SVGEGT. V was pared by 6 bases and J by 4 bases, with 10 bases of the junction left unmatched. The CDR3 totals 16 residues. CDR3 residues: CASSLISGTGADTQYF. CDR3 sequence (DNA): TGTGCCAGCAGCCTTATTAGCGGGACAGGGGCAGATACGCAGTATTTT.

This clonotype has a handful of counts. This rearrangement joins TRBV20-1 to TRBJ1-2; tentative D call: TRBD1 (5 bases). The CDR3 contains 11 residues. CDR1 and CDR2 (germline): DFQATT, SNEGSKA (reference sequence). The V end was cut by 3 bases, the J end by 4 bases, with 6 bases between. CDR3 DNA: TGCAGTGCTAGGACAGCCTATGGCTACACCTTC. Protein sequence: CSARTAYGYTF.

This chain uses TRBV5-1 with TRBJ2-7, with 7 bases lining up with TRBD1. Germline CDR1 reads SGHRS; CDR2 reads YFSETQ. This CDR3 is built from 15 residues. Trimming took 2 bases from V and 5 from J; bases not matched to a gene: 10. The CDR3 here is CASSLGADRVDEQYF. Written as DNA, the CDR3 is TGCGCCAGCAGCTTAGGGGCCGACAGGGTGGACGAGCAGTACTTC.

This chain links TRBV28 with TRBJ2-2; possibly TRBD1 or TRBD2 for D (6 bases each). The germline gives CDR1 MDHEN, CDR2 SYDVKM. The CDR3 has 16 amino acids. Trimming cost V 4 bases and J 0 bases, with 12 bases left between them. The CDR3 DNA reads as TGTGCCAGCAGTTGGGTGAGGGGGGCGAACACCGGGGAGCTGTTTTTT. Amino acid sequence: CASSWVRGANTGELFF.

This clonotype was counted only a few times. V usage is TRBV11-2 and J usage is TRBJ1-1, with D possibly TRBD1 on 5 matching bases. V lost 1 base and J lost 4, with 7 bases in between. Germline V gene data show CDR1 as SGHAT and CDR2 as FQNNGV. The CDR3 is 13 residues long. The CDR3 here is CASSLAGTTEAFF. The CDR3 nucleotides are TGTGCCAGCAGCTTAGCTGGGACCACTGAAGCTTTCTTT. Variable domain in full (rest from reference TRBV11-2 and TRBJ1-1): EAGVAQSPRYKIIEKRQSVAFWCNPISGHATLYWYQQILGQGPKLLIQFQNNGVVDDSQLPKDRFSAERLKGVDSTLKIQPAKLEDSAVYLCASSLAGTTEAFFGQGTRLTVV.

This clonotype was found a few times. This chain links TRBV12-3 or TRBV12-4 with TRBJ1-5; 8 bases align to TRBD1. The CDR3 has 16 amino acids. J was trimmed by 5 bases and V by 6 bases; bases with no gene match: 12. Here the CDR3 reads CASSLSGTGSDQPQHF. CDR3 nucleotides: TGTGCCAGCAGCCTCTCTGGGACAGGAAGTGATCAGCCCCAGCATTTT.

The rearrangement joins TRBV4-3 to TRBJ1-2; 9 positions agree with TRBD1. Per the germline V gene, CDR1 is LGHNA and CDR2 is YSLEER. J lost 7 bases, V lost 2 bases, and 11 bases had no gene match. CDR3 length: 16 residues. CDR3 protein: CASSQTPGQGWRGYTF. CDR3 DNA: TGCGCCAGCAGCCAAACTCCGGGACAGGGATGGCGTGGCTACACCTTC.

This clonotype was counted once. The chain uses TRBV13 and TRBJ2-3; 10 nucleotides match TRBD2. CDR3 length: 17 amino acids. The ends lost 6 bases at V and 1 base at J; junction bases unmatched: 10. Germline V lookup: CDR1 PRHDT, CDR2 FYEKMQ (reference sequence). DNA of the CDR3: TGTGCCAGCAGGTCTCTAGCGGGAGTATTTGGCACAGATACGCAGTATTTT. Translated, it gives CASRSLAGVFGTDTQYF.

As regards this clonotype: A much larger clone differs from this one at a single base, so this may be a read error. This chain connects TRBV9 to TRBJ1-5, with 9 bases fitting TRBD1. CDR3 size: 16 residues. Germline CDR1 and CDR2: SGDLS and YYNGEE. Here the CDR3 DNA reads TGTGCCGGCAGCCTAGGGACAGGGATGGGCAATCAGCCCCAGCATTTT. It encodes CAGSLGTGMGNQPQHF.

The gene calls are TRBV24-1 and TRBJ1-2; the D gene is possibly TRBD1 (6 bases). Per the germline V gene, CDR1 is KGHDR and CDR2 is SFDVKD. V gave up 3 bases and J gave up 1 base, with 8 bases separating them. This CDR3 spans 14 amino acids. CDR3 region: CATSDTRGNYGYTF. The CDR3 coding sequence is TGTGCCACCAGTGATACCAGGGGTAACTATGGCTACACCTTC.